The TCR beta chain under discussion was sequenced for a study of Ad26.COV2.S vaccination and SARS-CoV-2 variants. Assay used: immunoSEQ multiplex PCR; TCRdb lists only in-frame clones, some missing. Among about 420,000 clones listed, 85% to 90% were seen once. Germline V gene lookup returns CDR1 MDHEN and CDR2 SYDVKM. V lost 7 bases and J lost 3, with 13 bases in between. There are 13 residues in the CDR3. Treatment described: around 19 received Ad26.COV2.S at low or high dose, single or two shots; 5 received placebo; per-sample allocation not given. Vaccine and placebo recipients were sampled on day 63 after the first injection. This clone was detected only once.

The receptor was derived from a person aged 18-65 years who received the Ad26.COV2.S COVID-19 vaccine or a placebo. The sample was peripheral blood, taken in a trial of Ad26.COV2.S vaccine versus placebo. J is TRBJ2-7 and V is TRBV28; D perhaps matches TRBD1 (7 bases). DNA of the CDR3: TGTGCCAGCACTACAGGGGAGGTCTACGAGCAGTACTTC. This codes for CASTTGEVYEQYF.